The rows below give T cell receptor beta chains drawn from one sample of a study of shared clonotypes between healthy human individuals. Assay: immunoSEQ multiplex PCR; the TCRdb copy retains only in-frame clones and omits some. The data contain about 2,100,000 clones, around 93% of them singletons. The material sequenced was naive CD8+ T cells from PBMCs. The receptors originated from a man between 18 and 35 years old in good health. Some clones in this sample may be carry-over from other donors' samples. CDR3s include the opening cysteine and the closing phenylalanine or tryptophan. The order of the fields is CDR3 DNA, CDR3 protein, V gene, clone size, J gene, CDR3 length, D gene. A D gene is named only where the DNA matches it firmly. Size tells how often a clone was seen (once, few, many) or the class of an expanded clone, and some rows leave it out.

cdr3_nt: TGCGCCAGCAGCCGCGCCCAGGGATTGAACACTGAAGCTTTCTTT
cdr3_aa: CASSRAQGLNTEAFF
v_call: TRBV5-1
clone_size: .
j_call: TRBJ1-1
cdr3_length: 15
d_call: .

cdr3_nt: TGTGCCAGCAGTTTATCCCCCCCCGCGGACAGGTTCTCCTACAATGAGCAGTTCTTC
cdr3_aa: CASSLSPPADRFSYNEQFF
v_call: TRBV27
clone_size: once
j_call: TRBJ2-1
cdr3_length: 19
d_call: TRBD1

cdr3_nt: TGTGCCAGCAGACTCGTGGCAAACACTGAAGCTTTCTTT
cdr3_aa: CASRLVANTEAFF
v_call: TRBV6-5
clone_size: .
j_call: TRBJ1-1
cdr3_length: 13
d_call: .

cdr3_nt: TGTGCCAGCAGTGAGAGAGGCACTGGAAACACCATATATTTT
cdr3_aa: CASSERGTGNTIYF
v_call: TRBV2
clone_size: .
j_call: TRBJ1-3
cdr3_length: 14
d_call: .

cdr3_nt: TGTGCCAGCAGCGTACCCAAGCGGGAGGGGACAGATACGCAGTATTTT
cdr3_aa: CASSVPKREGTDTQYF
v_call: TRBV9
clone_size: .
j_call: TRBJ2-3
cdr3_length: 16
d_call: TRBD2

cdr3_nt: TGCAGCGTTGGCGACGGACTAGCGGGAGGGGAGCAGTACTTC
cdr3_aa: CSVGDGLAGGEQYF
v_call: TRBV29-1
clone_size: once
j_call: TRBJ2-7
cdr3_length: 14
d_call: TRBD2

cdr3_nt: TGCAGCGCCATTAGTCGGGGAGGGGACTATGGCTACACCTTC
cdr3_aa: CSAISRGGDYGYTF
v_call: TRBV29-1
clone_size: .
j_call: TRBJ1-2
cdr3_length: 14
d_call: .

cdr3_nt: TGCGCCAGCAGCGTTCGGCCCTCTGGAAACACCATATATTTT
cdr3_aa: CASSVRPSGNTIYF
v_call: TRBV10-2
clone_size: once
j_call: TRBJ1-3
cdr3_length: 14
d_call: .

cdr3_nt: TGTGCCAGCAGCCTAGGGACTAGGCCGTTCTTC
cdr3_aa: CASSLGTRPFF
v_call: TRBV14
clone_size: .
j_call: TRBJ2-1
cdr3_length: 11
d_call: TRBD2

cdr3_nt: TGTGCCAGCAGTTACTCGTCGGGCCCAAGGACCTACGAGCAGTACTTC
cdr3_aa: CASSYSSGPRTYEQYF
v_call: TRBV6-5
clone_size: .
j_call: TRBJ2-7
cdr3_length: 16
d_call: .

cdr3_nt: TGCGCCAGCAGCCCCAATTATAATTCACCCCTCCACTTT
cdr3_aa: CASSPNYNSPLHF
v_call: TRBV4-1
clone_size: .
j_call: TRBJ1-6
cdr3_length: 13
d_call: .

cdr3_nt: TGTGCCAGCAGTAAGGAGGGCACAGATACGCAGTATTTT
cdr3_aa: CASSKEGTDTQYF
v_call: TRBV7-3
clone_size: .
j_call: TRBJ2-3
cdr3_length: 13
d_call: .

cdr3_nt: TGCGCCAGCAGCCCACGGACAGGGTGGGACACTGAAGCTTTCTTT
cdr3_aa: CASSPRTGWDTEAFF
v_call: TRBV4-1
clone_size: few
j_call: TRBJ1-1
cdr3_length: 15
d_call: TRBD1

cdr3_nt: TGTGCCAGCAGTTACTCGGGACAGGGTGGAGATACGCAGTATTTT
cdr3_aa: CASSYSGQGGDTQYF
v_call: TRBV6-5
clone_size: .
j_call: TRBJ2-3
cdr3_length: 15
d_call: TRBD1

cdr3_nt: TGTGCCAGCAGCTTAGCTTCGGGACAGGGGACAACTAATGAAAAACTGTTTTTT
cdr3_aa: CASSLASGQGTTNEKLFF
v_call: TRBV7-9
clone_size: .
j_call: TRBJ1-4
cdr3_length: 18
d_call: TRBD1

cdr3_nt: TGCGCCAGCAGCCAGTCGGAACAAGAGACCCAGTACTTC
cdr3_aa: CASSQSEQETQYF
v_call: TRBV4-1
clone_size: .
j_call: TRBJ2-5
cdr3_length: 13
d_call: .

cdr3_nt: TGTGCCAGCAGCGTAGGGCCTAGCGGGACCACAGATACGCAGTATTTT
cdr3_aa: CASSVGPSGTTDTQYF
v_call: TRBV9
clone_size: once
j_call: TRBJ2-3
cdr3_length: 16
d_call: TRBD2

cdr3_nt: TGTGCCAGCAGCTTAGGTCTTCTTAATGAAGCTTTCTTT
cdr3_aa: CASSLGLLNEAFF
v_call: TRBV6-5
clone_size: .
j_call: TRBJ1-1
cdr3_length: 13
d_call: .

cdr3_nt: TGTGCCAGCAGCCCCCGACAGGAGACTAACACCGGGGAGCTGTTTTTT
cdr3_aa: CASSPRQETNTGELFF
v_call: TRBV7-7
clone_size: .
j_call: TRBJ2-2
cdr3_length: 16
d_call: .

cdr3_nt: TGTGCCAGCACCGATCCGTGGGCAACCTACAATGAGCAGTTCTTC
cdr3_aa: CASTDPWATYNEQFF
v_call: TRBV4-2
clone_size: .
j_call: TRBJ2-1
cdr3_length: 15
d_call: .

cdr3_nt: TGTGCCAGCAGCTCCAGGGTTACCTACGAGCAGTACTTC
cdr3_aa: CASSSRVTYEQYF
v_call: TRBV7-2
clone_size: .
j_call: TRBJ2-7
cdr3_length: 13
d_call: .

cdr3_nt: TGTGCCAGCAGCTTAGGGGAGGAGCGGTGGCGGGATACGCAGTATTTT
cdr3_aa: CASSLGEERWRDTQYF
v_call: TRBV7-2
clone_size: .
j_call: TRBJ2-3
cdr3_length: 16
d_call: .

cdr3_nt: TGTGCCAGCAGCCAATCCGCGGGCCCAAACCCAGATCAGCCCCAGCATTTT
cdr3_aa: CASSQSAGPNPDQPQHF
v_call: TRBV16
clone_size: .
j_call: TRBJ1-5
cdr3_length: 17
d_call: .

cdr3_nt: TGTGCCAGCAGCGTAGGGAGTGAAAAACTGTTTTTT
cdr3_aa: CASSVGSEKLFF
v_call: TRBV9
clone_size: few
j_call: TRBJ1-4
cdr3_length: 12
d_call: .

cdr3_nt: TGTGCCAGCAGCCTAAACCGGGACTTCACAGATACGCAGTATTTT
cdr3_aa: CASSLNRDFTDTQYF
v_call: TRBV7-3
clone_size: few
j_call: TRBJ2-3
cdr3_length: 15
d_call: .

cdr3_nt: TGTGCCAGCAGTTTATATGGGACTCTGCTCCTTAATGAGCAGTTCTTC
cdr3_aa: CASSLYGTLLLNEQFF
v_call: TRBV27
clone_size: .
j_call: TRBJ2-1
cdr3_length: 16
d_call: .

cdr3_nt: TGTGCCAGCAGCCAGTTCTTAGGGGGTTCCTACGAGCAGTACTTC
cdr3_aa: CASSQFLGGSYEQYF
v_call: TRBV4-2
clone_size: .
j_call: TRBJ2-7
cdr3_length: 15
d_call: .

cdr3_nt: TGTGCCAGCAGCGACCAGGGACGAGGAGAAAAACTGTTTTTT
cdr3_aa: CASSDQGRGEKLFF
v_call: TRBV7-9
clone_size: once
j_call: TRBJ1-4
cdr3_length: 14
d_call: .

cdr3_nt: .
cdr3_aa: CASSQEFGEGDTEAFF
v_call: TRBV14
clone_size: .
j_call: TRBJ1-1
cdr3_length: 16
d_call: .

cdr3_nt: TGTGCCAGTAGTTACCAGGGTGAGCCCTACGAGCAGTACTTC
cdr3_aa: CASSYQGEPYEQYF
v_call: TRBV19
clone_size: .
j_call: TRBJ2-7
cdr3_length: 14
d_call: .

cdr3_nt: TGTGCCAGTAGTATTGCAGGGTGGGGCGGTCCTCTCGAGGATGAGCAGTTCTTC
cdr3_aa: CASSIAGWGGPLEDEQFF
v_call: TRBV19
clone_size: once
j_call: TRBJ2-1
cdr3_length: 18
d_call: .

cdr3_nt: TGCGCCAGCAGCCCCAATGAGGTATATTACAATGAGCAGTTCTTC
cdr3_aa: CASSPNEVYYNEQFF
v_call: TRBV4-1
clone_size: .
j_call: TRBJ2-1
cdr3_length: 15
d_call: .

cdr3_nt: TGTGCCAGCAGCCCTATGCTAGCGGGGTTCACAGATACGCAGTATTTT
cdr3_aa: CASSPMLAGFTDTQYF
v_call: TRBV7-8
clone_size: .
j_call: TRBJ2-3
cdr3_length: 16
d_call: TRBD2

cdr3_nt: TGTGCCAGCAGCAGGCTACTAGCGGGCGCGTACCAAGAGACCCAGTACTTC
cdr3_aa: CASSRLLAGAYQETQYF
v_call: TRBV7-8
clone_size: .
j_call: TRBJ2-5
cdr3_length: 17
d_call: TRBD2

cdr3_nt: TGTGCCAGCAGGGGACAGGGTTTGTACGAGCAGTACTTC
cdr3_aa: CASRGQGLYEQYF
v_call: TRBV5-5
clone_size: .
j_call: TRBJ2-7
cdr3_length: 13
d_call: TRBD1

cdr3_nt: TGTGCCAGCAGCCCCCTAGAACACTTGACTTACTACGAGCAGTACTTC
cdr3_aa: CASSPLEHLTYYEQYF
v_call: TRBV28
clone_size: once
j_call: TRBJ2-7
cdr3_length: 16
d_call: .

cdr3_nt: TGTGCCAGCAGTGATGGGGTAGCGGGAGGATTCTACGAGCAGTACTTC
cdr3_aa: CASSDGVAGGFYEQYF
v_call: TRBV2
clone_size: .
j_call: TRBJ2-7
cdr3_length: 16
d_call: TRBD2

cdr3_nt: TGTGCCAGCAGTCCGGCCGGGACCCTCTATGGCTACACCTTC
cdr3_aa: CASSPAGTLYGYTF
v_call: TRBV27
clone_size: few
j_call: TRBJ1-2
cdr3_length: 14
d_call: .

cdr3_nt: TGTGCCACCGAGGGGGTAGCGAGTTACAATGAGCAGTTCTTC
cdr3_aa: CATEGVASYNEQFF
v_call: TRBV5-8
clone_size: .
j_call: TRBJ2-1
cdr3_length: 14
d_call: .

cdr3_nt: TGTGCCATCAGACCGGGACAGGGGGGACTATATTCATCACCCGACTCTGGAAACACCATATATTTT
cdr3_aa: CAIRPGQGGLYSSPDSGNTIYF
v_call: TRBV10-3
clone_size: .
j_call: TRBJ1-3
cdr3_length: 22
d_call: TRBD1

cdr3_nt: TGTGCCAGCAGTGTATGGGGGACACAGGATACTCAGCCCCAGCATTTT
cdr3_aa: CASSVWGTQDTQPQHF
v_call: TRBV6-4
clone_size: once
j_call: TRBJ1-5
cdr3_length: 16
d_call: .

cdr3_nt: TGCGCCAGCAGCCCTCGGAAGGGACAGAGATACGAGCAGTACTTC
cdr3_aa: CASSPRKGQRYEQYF
v_call: TRBV4-3
clone_size: .
j_call: TRBJ2-7
cdr3_length: 15
d_call: TRBD1

cdr3_nt: TGCGCCAGCAGCTCTACCGGGACAGGGAGAGACTATGGCTACACCTTC
cdr3_aa: CASSSTGTGRDYGYTF
v_call: TRBV5-1
clone_size: .
j_call: TRBJ1-2
cdr3_length: 16
d_call: TRBD1

cdr3_nt: TGTGCCAGCAGTTTAGGGCCAGCGCTATCTGGCTACACCTTC
cdr3_aa: CASSLGPALSGYTF
v_call: TRBV27
clone_size: .
j_call: TRBJ1-2
cdr3_length: 14
d_call: .

cdr3_nt: TGCGCCAGCAGCCAAGGTCGACTAGCTCTTGAGCAGTTCTTC
cdr3_aa: CASSQGRLALEQFF
v_call: TRBV4-3
clone_size: .
j_call: TRBJ2-1
cdr3_length: 14
d_call: TRBD2

cdr3_nt: TGTGCCAGCAGGGCGGGGGAGGGCTACGAGCAGTACTTC
cdr3_aa: CASRAGEGYEQYF
v_call: TRBV28
clone_size: .
j_call: TRBJ2-7
cdr3_length: 13
d_call: TRBD2

cdr3_nt: TGTGCCAGCCGTCGTCCCGGGACAGGGCAGTCCTACGAGCAGTACTTC
cdr3_aa: CASRRPGTGQSYEQYF
v_call: TRBV27
clone_size: .
j_call: TRBJ2-7
cdr3_length: 16
d_call: TRBD1

cdr3_nt: TGCGCCAGCAGCTTTGACCGACGGCGAACAGCCGGGGAGCTGTTTTTT
cdr3_aa: CASSFDRRRTAGELFF
v_call: TRBV5-1
clone_size: .
j_call: TRBJ2-2
cdr3_length: 16
d_call: .

cdr3_nt: TGTGCCAGCAGCTTTGCTCTGAACACTGAAGCTTTCTTT
cdr3_aa: CASSFALNTEAFF
v_call: TRBV28
clone_size: .
j_call: TRBJ1-1
cdr3_length: 13
d_call: .